The table lists the clone carrying this T cell receptor beta chain with a few counts. The investigators amplified TCR beta CDR3 regions from RNA transcripts. With the HTBI primer set, the TCR CDR3 went through a first round of RT-PCR. TCRdb reprocessed the multiplex PCR reads via MiXCR and lists one record per CDR3 protein. The sample carries approximately 710,000 distinct CDR3 sequences, roughly 17% recorded once. Diagnoses were made from clinical symptoms, serum measures (thyroxine and TRAb), thyroid ultrasound and orbital computed tomography. PBMCs came from 8.5 to 10 ml fresh peripheral blood. These data come from a study of T cells in Graves' hyperthyroidism and ophthalmopathy. Study context: Peripheral blood was drawn at first diagnosis, prior to all treatment.

The sample taken for sequencing was blood. This receptor was taken from a man between 45 and 60 years old with Graves' hyperthyroidism.

The DNA for the CDR3 is TGCAGTGCTAGACCTTGGACAGGGGCTATCGAATATGGCTACACCTTC. This translates into CSARPWTGAIEYGYTF. This chain connects TRBV20-1 to TRBJ1-2, with 9 bases that match TRBD1. CDR1 DFQATT and CDR2 SNEGSKA come from the germline V gene (reference sequence). The CDR3 is 16 amino acids. V shed 2 bases and J 5 bases; nucleotides not matched to a gene: 12.